A single sample gave rise to the 23 T cell receptor beta chains below, sequenced in a study of blood T cell repertoires in COVID-19 (dated by TCRdb to the early 2020s). The library was made by the immunoSEQ multiplex PCR assay. In its TCRdb copy, this immuneACCESS table keeps in-frame sequences only and misses some clones. Where compared with another copy, unresolved V genes explain less than half of these, and the others have no known cause. The sample yields under 250,000 clones; around 83% were counted once. Approximately 2.9% of the sample is held by the ten biggest clonotypes. Sequenced sample: peripheral blood. The source is a man between 45 and 60 years old with active or convalescent COVID-19.

V is TRBV30 and J is TRBJ1-6, with D possibly being TRBD1 (5 bases). The V end lost 5 bases, the J end lost 0 bases, and 17 bases lay between the germline ends. The germline V gene encodes CDR1 GTSNPN and CDR2 SVGIG (reference sequence). The CDR3 sequence is 17 residues long. The CDR3 reads CAWGRAGGNSYNSPLHF. The CDR3 region has the DNA TGTGCCTGGGGCAGAGCTGGGGGGAACTCCTATAATTCACCCCTCCACTTT.

The chain has TRBV7-2 and TRBJ2-3; TRBD2 agrees at 8 bases. With 5 bases clipped from V and 1 base from J, the junction kept 2 bases outside the gene matches. Germline CDR1 is SGHTA and CDR2 is FQGNSA. The CDR3 is 14 amino acids. Written as DNA, the CDR3 is TGTGCCAGCAGCCGCGGGGGGCGCACAGATACGCAGTATTTT. Translating gives CASSRGGRTDTQYF.

This clone was counted between two and nine times. This sequence joins TRBV28 and TRBJ2-1; 13 positions match TRBD2. The germline gives CDR1 MDHEN, CDR2 SYDVKM. The CDR3 extends over 15 amino acids. The junction had 8 bases not matched to a gene; V was cut back by 7 bases and J by 8 bases. CDR3 sequence reads: CASNTRTSGRDEQFF. CDR3 nucleotides: TGTGCCAGCAATACCCGGACTAGCGGGAGAGATGAGCAGTTCTTC.

The gene calls are TRBV27 and TRBJ1-2, with 11 bases aligning to TRBD1. This CDR3 is built from 15 residues. The germline gives CDR1 MNHEY, CDR2 SMNVEV (reference sequence). With 3 bases clipped from V and 5 bases from J, the junction kept 5 bases outside the gene matches. The CDR3, as DNA: TGTGCCAGCAGTTTCACCGGGACAGGGGGTTATGGCTACACCTTC. It codes for CASSFTGTGGYGYTF.

The gene calls are TRBV19 and TRBJ1-1; perhaps TRBD1 as D (6 bases). The CDR3 is 13 amino acids. Between the trimmed V and J ends, which lost 6 bases and 0 bases, there was a span of 8 bases. Germline V CDR1 and CDR2: LNHDA, SQIVND (reference sequence). CDR3 nucleotide sequence: TGTGCCAGTAGGAACAGGGTGAACACTGAAGCTTTCTTT. Protein: CASRNRVNTEAFF.

There are a few counts of this clone. A read error may account for a junction end that differs from germline. This chain links TRBV7-7 with TRBJ2-6, with 9 bases lining up with TRBD2. Per the germline V gene, CDR1 is SSHAT and CDR2 is FNYEAQ (reference sequence). The CDR3 runs to 19 residues. The CDR3, as DNA: TGTGCTAGCAGCGGGAGGCTGGGACTTGACCCGACTGGGGCCAACGTCCTGACTTTC. Translated: CASSGRLGLDPTGANVLTF.

This clone has a single count. The chain has TRBV5-1 and TRBJ1-1, with TRBD1 matching 9 bases. Germline loops: CDR1 SGHRS, CDR2 YFSETQ. Losses at the gene ends were 2 bases for V and 5 bases for J; bases not matched to a gene: 4. This CDR3 comprises 14 residues. The CDR3 spells CASSFRTGETEAFF. DNA for the CDR3: TGCGCCAGCAGCTTCCGGACAGGGGAGACTGAAGCTTTCTTT.

J is TRBJ1-4 and V is TRBV21-1; the table's TRBD1 call for D was not verified on the DNA. TRBV21-1 is flagged as a pseudogene. The CDR3 length is 14 residues. The CDR3 DNA reads TGTGCCAGGACTGAACTCCAGGGGGGAGAAAAACTGTTTTTT. It specifies CARTELQGGEKLFF.

The chain has TRBV6-2 or TRBV6-3 and TRBJ2-3, with TRBD2 identical over 8 bases. The CDR3 sequence is 18 residues long. Germline V CDR1 and CDR2: MNHEY, SVGEGT. The J segment lost 0 bases and the V segment lost 4 bases, leaving 12 bases of the junction unmatched. The CDR3 DNA reads TGTGCCAGCAGTTCACAAGCGGGGGTCCTCACTAGCACAGATACGCAGTATTTT. As protein: CASSSQAGVLTSTDTQYF.

The chain couples TRBV11-3 to TRBJ2-1, with 10 positions matching TRBD2. Trimming cost V 4 bases and J 5 bases; bases outside gene matches: 5. The CDR3 loop spans 15 amino acids. Germline V gene lookup returns CDR1 SGHNT and CDR2 YENEEA. The CDR3 sequence is CASSSTGTSDNEQFF. The DNA of the CDR3 is TGTGCCAGCAGCTCAACCGGGACTAGCGACAATGAGCAGTTCTTC.

CDR3 nucleotide sequence: TGTGCCAGCAGTCTCAGGGGGACTGGAAACACCATATATTTT. Its protein is CASSLRGTGNTIYF. V is TRBV6-2 or TRBV6-3 and J is TRBJ1-3; TRBD1 matches at 7 bases. Losses at the gene ends were 5 bases for V and 2 bases for J; bases not matched to a gene: 3. CDR3 length: 14 amino acids. CDR1 is MNHEY and CDR2 is SVGEGT in the germline V gene.

V usage is TRBV11-2 and J usage is TRBJ2-5; D unclear. This CDR3 region has 14 residues. With 1 base removed from V and 4 bases from J, the gap between germline ends came to 10 bases. CDR1 and CDR2 (germline): SGHAT, FQNNGV. The CDR3 coding sequence is TGTGCCAGCAGCTTAGCTAAAAACGGAGAGACCCAGTACTTC. Its protein product is CASSLAKNGETQYF.

This clone was seen once. The V and J genes are TRBV6-5 and TRBJ2-1, with TRBD2 matching over 8 bases. The CDR3 sequence is 15 residues long. Per the germline V gene, CDR1 is MNHEY and CDR2 is SVGAGI. Trimming cost V 4 bases and J 7 bases; bases outside gene matches: 9. This CDR3 reads CASSSFRGGVNEQFF. The CDR3 coding sequence is TGTGCCAGCAGTTCTTTTCGGGGGGGCGTAAATGAGCAGTTCTTC.

The V call is TRBV2, the J call TRBJ2-3; 8 bases are a match to TRBD1. V trimming: 4 bases; J trimming: 1 base; junction bases outside the gene matches: 4. This CDR3 region has 15 residues. In germline, CDR1 is SNHLY, CDR2 FYNNEI. Here the CDR3 DNA reads TGTGCCAGCAGTGCAGGGGGCCTTGGCACAGATACGCAGTATTTT. It yields the protein CASSAGGLGTDTQYF.

The gene calls are TRBV19 and TRBJ1-2; D not certain. Trimming removed 7 bases from V and 5 bases from J, with 8 bases in between. CDR1 LNHDA and CDR2 SQIVND come from the germline V gene (reference sequence). CDR3 length: 11 amino acids. The CDR3 is CASTGGYGYTF. CDR3 coding DNA: TGTGCCAGTACTGGCGGATATGGCTACACCTTC. The whole variable domain, filled in from reference TRBV19 and TRBJ1-2, reads DGGITQSPKYLFRKEGQNVTLSCEQNLNHDAMYWYRQDPGQGLRLIYYSQIVNDFQKGDIAEGYSVSREKKESFPLTVTSAQKNPTAFYLCASTGGYGYTFGSGTRLTVV.

The genes are TRBV5-6 and TRBJ2-3, with 9 positions matching TRBD1. The CDR3 runs to 14 residues. Germline CDR1 reads SGHDT; CDR2 reads YYEEEE. Germline trimming cut 6 bases from V and 6 bases from J; bases unmatched to any gene: 8. CDR3 protein: CASTNRGLGDTQYF. The CDR3 DNA reads as TGTGCCAGCACGAACAGGGGGCTAGGGGATACGCAGTATTTT.

The V and J genes are TRBV7-2 and TRBJ1-3; unclear D gene. The CDR3 sequence is 14 residues long. V was pared by 7 bases and J by 1 base, with 11 bases between. Germline CDR1 reads SGHTA; CDR2 reads FQGNSA. The CDR3 region is CASTAALSGNTIYF. CDR3 coding DNA: TGTGCCAGCACCGCCGCGCTATCTGGAAACACCATATATTTT.

This chain links TRBV7-2 with TRBJ2-5; 10 nucleotides match TRBD2. The germline V gene has CDR1 SGHTA and CDR2 FQGNSA. This CDR3 contains 17 residues. V was pared by 0 bases and J by 7 bases, with 11 bases of the junction left unmatched. The CDR3: CASSLARSGGGPGTQYF. CDR3 coding DNA: TGTGCCAGCAGCTTAGCGCGGAGCGGGGGGGGCCCGGGGACCCAGTACTTC.

This clone was seen a few times. This chain joins TRBV19 and TRBJ2-2, with 14 bases identical to TRBD2. Germline V gene lookup returns CDR1 LNHDA and CDR2 SQIVND (reference sequence). With V trimmed by 4 bases and J by 6 bases, 7 bases remained unmatched. This CDR3 is 17 amino acids long. The CDR3 is CASSTSMGLAGAGELFF. In DNA form, the CDR3 reads TGTGCCAGTAGTACCTCGATGGGACTAGCGGGAGCCGGGGAGCTGTTTTTT.

The rearrangement joins TRBV5-6 to TRBJ2-7, with TRBD2 matching 13 bases. J was trimmed by 6 bases and V by 4 bases; bases with no gene match: 4. Germline V gene sequence: CDR1 SGHDT, CDR2 YYEEEE. This CDR3 has 14 residues. The chain's CDR3 is CASSRGLAGIEQYF. The DNA of the CDR3 is TGTGCCAGCAGCAGGGGACTAGCGGGAATCGAGCAGTACTTC.

The chain combines TRBV9 with TRBJ1-2; 8 bases line up with TRBD1. After removal of 1 base from V and 3 bases from J, the junction contained 2 bases not matched to a gene. Germline CDR1 and CDR2: SGDLS and YYNGEE. This CDR3 is built from 14 residues. CDR3 bases: TGTGCCAGCAGCGTATTACAGGGGGACTATGGCTACACCTTC. It is translated as CASSVLQGDYGYTF.

This chain uses TRBV10-1 with TRBJ2-3; a weak D match, TRBD1 (5 bases). This CDR3 comprises 13 residues. Germline V gene data show CDR1 as WNHNN and CDR2 as SYGVQD (reference sequence). V was trimmed by 3 bases and J by 2 bases, leaving 6 bases between them. CDR3 loop: CASSEGATDTQYF. The CDR3 bases are TGCGCCAGCAGTGAAGGGGCCACAGATACGCAGTATTTT.

The chain uses TRBV19 and TRBJ2-5; D may be TRBD2 (5 bases). Per the germline V gene, CDR1 is LNHDA and CDR2 is SQIVND (reference sequence). V lost 10 bases, J lost 3 bases, and 18 bases lay in between. This CDR3 has 14 amino acids. CDR3 loop: CATNPSGYEETQYF. CDR3 sequence (DNA): TGTGCCACCAACCCTTCGGGGTACGAAGAGACCCAGTACTTC.